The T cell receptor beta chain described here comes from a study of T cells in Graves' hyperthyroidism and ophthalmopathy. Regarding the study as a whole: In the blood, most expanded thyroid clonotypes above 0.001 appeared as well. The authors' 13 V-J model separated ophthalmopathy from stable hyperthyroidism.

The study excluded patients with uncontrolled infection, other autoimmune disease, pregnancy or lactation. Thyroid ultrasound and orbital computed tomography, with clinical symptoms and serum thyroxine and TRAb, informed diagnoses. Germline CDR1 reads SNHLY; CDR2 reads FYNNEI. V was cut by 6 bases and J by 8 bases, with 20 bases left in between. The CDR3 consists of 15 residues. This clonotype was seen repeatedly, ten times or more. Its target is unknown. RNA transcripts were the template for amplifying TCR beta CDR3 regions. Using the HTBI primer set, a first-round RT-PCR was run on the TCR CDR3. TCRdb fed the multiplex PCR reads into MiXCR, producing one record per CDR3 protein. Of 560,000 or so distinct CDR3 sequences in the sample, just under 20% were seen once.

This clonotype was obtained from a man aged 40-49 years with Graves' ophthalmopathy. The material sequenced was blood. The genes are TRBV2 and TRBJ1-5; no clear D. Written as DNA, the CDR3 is TGTGCCAGCAGCCCACCGTGGGCTGAGAGGGAGCCCCAGCATTTT. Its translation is CASSPPWAEREPQHF.